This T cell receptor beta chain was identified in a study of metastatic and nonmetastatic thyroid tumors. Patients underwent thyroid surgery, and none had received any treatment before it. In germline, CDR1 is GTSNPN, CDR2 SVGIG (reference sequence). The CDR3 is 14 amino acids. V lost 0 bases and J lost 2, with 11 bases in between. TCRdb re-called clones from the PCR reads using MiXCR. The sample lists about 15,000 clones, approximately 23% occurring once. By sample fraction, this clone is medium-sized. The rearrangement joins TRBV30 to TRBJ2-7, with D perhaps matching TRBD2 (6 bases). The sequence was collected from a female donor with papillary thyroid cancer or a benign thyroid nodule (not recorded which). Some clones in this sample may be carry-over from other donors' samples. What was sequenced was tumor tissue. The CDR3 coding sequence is TGTGCCTGGAGTGTACCTAGCGACCCCTACGAGCAGTACTTC. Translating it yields CAWSVPSDPYEQYF.